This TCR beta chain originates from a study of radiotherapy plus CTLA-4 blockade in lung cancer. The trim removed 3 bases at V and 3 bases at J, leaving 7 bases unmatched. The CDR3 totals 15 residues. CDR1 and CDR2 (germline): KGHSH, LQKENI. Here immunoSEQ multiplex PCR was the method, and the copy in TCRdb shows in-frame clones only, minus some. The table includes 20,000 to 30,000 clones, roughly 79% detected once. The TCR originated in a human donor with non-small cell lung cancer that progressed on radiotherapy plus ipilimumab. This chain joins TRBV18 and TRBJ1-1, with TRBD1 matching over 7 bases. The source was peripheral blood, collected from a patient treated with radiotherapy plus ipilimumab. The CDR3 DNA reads TGTGCCAGCTCACCGGACAGGACGGCGCACACTGAAGCTTTCTTT. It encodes CASSPDRTAHTEAFF.